This entry features one T cell receptor beta chain sequence. It lacks a known antigen. Base qualities are not provided; no much larger clone lies one nucleotide away. The collaborating institutions used their own protocols to collect whole blood in K2EDTA tubes. For TCRbeta analysis, collaborators shipped samples as frozen whole blood, isolated PBMCs, or DNA extracted from either of those sample types. TCRbeta CDR3 regions were amplified from genomic DNA using the immunoSEQ Assay, a bias-controlled multiplex PCR. On the study's bioinformatics: Nucleated cell counts per sample were estimated from amplification of reference gene primers within the assay. Sequence reads were collapsed and filtered to measure the absolute abundance of every unique TCRbeta CDR3 rearrangement. For each sample, productive Simpson clonality was calculated as the square root of Simpson's diversity index across productive rearrangements. As stored in TCRdb, this immuneACCESS dataset retains in-frame rearrangements with V and J assigned. A fraction of the clones does not appear; measured against another copy, unresolved V genes explain less than half of the discrepancy, and the remainder lacks a known reason. That table gives V, J and clone size, and the DNA gave D and trimming. Within this sample are some 99,000 clones, with approximately 84% of them counted one time only. The ten largest clones represent approximately 7% of the sample.

These data originate in a study of blood T cell repertoires in COVID-19 (dated by TCRdb to 2018 to 2021). Background for the entire study: The collaborator samples originated in the United States, Italy and Spain and spanned the acute and convalescent phases of COVID-19. Samples came from the ongoing ImmuneRACE study (first 160 participants) plus 1,254 subjects from 6 global collaborators. Sample metadata almost always included a de-identified subject ID, COVID-19 status, age in years and sex. The prospective study material was composed of cDNA or gDNA derived from T cells, B-cell-depleted T cells, or PBMCs. The repertoires were released in a freely available public database intended as a resource for research on the immune response to SARS-CoV-2. Where available, HLA class I and class II types were taken from metadata supplied by the sample provider and were not determined by assay-based typing. The dataset comprised deeply sampled blood TCRbeta repertoires from subjects exposed to, actively infected with, or recovered from COVID-19. Here is what the overall study found, with its caveats: The quantity of clinical and demographic metadata differed by source and by participant and was supplied without curation.

CDR1 and CDR2, looked up from the germline V gene, are SNHLY and FYNNEI. The CDR3 runs 11 amino acids, cysteine and phenylalanine included. The CDR3 DNA has 33 bases and is translated from base 1. Deletion took 4 bases off V and 9 bases off J, with a span of 9 bases between the germline ends. The sample was peripheral blood. The chain is encoded by TRBV2 joined to TRBJ1-1; perhaps TRBD1 is the D gene, with 5 bases matching. The sequence derives from a woman aged 45-60 years with acute or convalescent COVID-19. The CDR3 in this case is CASSGQNQAFF. The nucleotides are TGTGCCAGCAGTGGACAGAACCAAGCTTTCTTT.